The clone carrying this T cell receptor (beta chain) was counted a few times. Its antigen is currently unknown. Semi-nested PCR with Nested Universal Primer A followed constant-region reverse priming of full-length variable regions. Via MiXCR, TCRdb re-called the 5' RACE reads, giving one row per CDR3 protein. The data hold 9,000 to 9,500 distinct CDR3 sequences, with 40% to 55% observed a single time. Findings of the study overall: The larger cohort examined one V-J beta rearrangement, not whole repertoires. Tumor Treg TCRs overlapped most with tumor naive CD4+ cells. In terms of TCR gene usage, tumor memory CD4+ T cells clustered together with blood and lymph node memory CD4+ cells, as well as with lymph node naive CD4+ cells.

The sorted Tregs were CD4+CD25+CD127-/low cells. The receptor comes from a female donor with breast cancer. Sample: Tregs sorted from a lymph node.

This CDR3 reads CASSQEWRPGANVLTF. In DNA form, the CDR3 reads TGCGCCAGCAGCCAAGAGTGGCGGCCTGGGGCCAACGTCCTGACTTTC. V and J are TRBV4-1 and TRBJ2-6; no clear D gene. The CDR3 sequence is 16 residues long. Trimming stripped 0 bases from V and 2 bases from J, with 8 bases between. Germline CDR1 MGHRA, CDR2 YSYEKL.